The clone carrying this TCR beta chain has a handful of counts. Its antigen remains unidentified. Looked up from germline, CDR1 is SGHTA and CDR2 is FQGNSA. The CDR3 is 16 residues long. V shed 0 bases and J 6 bases; nucleotides not matched to a gene: 9. This sample was included in a study of blood T cells in healthy people across ages. The study's findings and limits: Since the PBMCs were unsorted, naive and antigen-experienced cells could not be conclusively compared. Across the age range, TCR beta diversity per million T cells fell in a roughly linear way.

For the second PCR, which ran for roughly 7 to 11 cycles, a sample-barcoded 5' primer and a J-beta primer mix were used. Via MiXCR, TCRdb re-called the 5' RACE reads, giving one row per CDR3 protein. Among 900,000 to 950,000 distinct CDR3 sequences listed, almost 30% were seen once. This sample also appeared in a second study, on T cells of mothers and their children. That work adds: Reverse transcription into cDNA received all extracted RNA, at approximately 1.4 ug per 15 ul.

Sequencing input: blood. The chain is built from TRBV7-2 and TRBJ2-7; 9 bases match TRBD1. This clonotype was obtained from a woman in her forties in good health. CDR3 amino acids: CASSLAGQGVFSEQYF. The CDR3 region has the DNA TGTGCCAGCAGCTTAGCGGGACAGGGTGTTTTCTCCGAGCAGTACTTC.